What follows are 3 T cell receptor beta chains derived from one specimen sequenced in a study of CD8+ T cells in alopecia areata. Once RNA had been extracted, it was reverse transcribed into cDNA to act as the sequencing template. Repertoires were generated with immunoSEQ multiplex PCR, while TCRdb's copy carries only in-frame clones and drops some. The sample includes 100,000 to 150,000 clones, 58% seen only once; the top ten take roughly 4.5%. This material consisted of CD4+ T cells sorted from blood, taken at week 0. Receptors were obtained from a human donor with alopecia areata.

The V gene is TRBV6-5, the J gene TRBJ1-1, with D unclear. The CDR3 length is 14 residues. V was cut by 2 bases and J by 3 bases, with 10 bases left in between. In germline, CDR1 is MNHEY, CDR2 SVGAGI. The CDR3 region has the DNA TGTGCCAGCAGTTACGATACTGGGCACACTGAAGCTTTCTTT. Amino acid sequence: CASSYDTGHTEAFF.

The gene calls are TRBV29-1 and TRBJ1-5; 8 bases map to TRBD1. V lost 7 bases to trimming and J lost 5 bases; unmatched junction nucleotides: 7. Germline loops: CDR1 SQVTM, CDR2 ANQGSEA. This CDR3 region has 13 residues. DNA of the CDR3: TGCAGCGCAGCGACAGGGGTGGATCAGCCCCAGCATTTT. It specifies CSAATGVDQPQHF.

The sample holds one count of this clone. This chain uses TRBV18 with TRBJ1-1; possibly TRBD1 for D (5 bases). This CDR3 has 13 residues. Trimming stripped 0 bases from V and 3 bases from J, with 5 bases between. Germline-derived CDR1 and CDR2 are KGHSH and LQKENI. The CDR3 DNA is TGTGCCAGCTCACCACCGGGGGACACTGAAGCTTTCTTT. Amino acids: CASSPPGDTEAFF.